This T cell receptor beta chain was recorded in a study of shared clonotypes between healthy human individuals (dated by TCRdb to 2018 to 2020). With respect to the entire study: A few men and a couple of women, aged 18 to 49 years, made up the cohort. Per donor, three plates each were used for CD4 naive and CD4 memory, two for CD8 naive, and one for CD8 memory. To estimate repertoire size and how much clonotypes are shared between individuals, the study performed deep sequencing of blood TCR repertoires from roughly five healthy adults. Libraries were prepared and TCR repertoires were sequenced by different laboratories using diverse techniques, in order to increase sequencing depth and limit assay-specific biases. Between about 0.9 and 9 billion PBMCs per donor were obtained by leukapheresis.

This clone appeared once. Its antigen target is currently unknown. It has no much larger one-base neighbor in the sample; base qualities were not kept. Using the deep immunoSEQ assay, multiplex PCR amplified TCR CDR3 regions from genomic DNA. For each cell subset, the extracted genomic DNA was distributed evenly across all wells of several immunoSEQ 96-well plates, and each plate served as one replicate. For sorted subsets, each replicate PCR was loaded with about 0.2 ug genomic DNA, equivalent to 25,000 to 35,000 T cell genomes. Purified libraries were measured with a Qubit 3.0 fluorometer, size-checked on a Bioanalyzer 2100, and measured again with the KAPA Library Quantification kit. Every immunoSEQ 96-well plate was sequenced on a dedicated single-read 150-cycle Illumina NextSeq 550 flow cell. On the authors' methods: Because the immunoSEQ output held only junctional sequences and lacked quality scores, the filtering could not match the filtering applied to full-length reads. Sequences were annotated with PyIR, a Python wrapper for IgBLAST v1.9, and V/J genes and CDR3 were assigned using IMGT germline references. Any read was removed if the V/J assignment was weak (E-value above 1e-6), the CDR3 was missing, or the read contained stop codons, out-of-frame junctions, or ambiguous translated residues. V3J clonotypes were defined by identical inferred V gene, J gene, and CDR3 amino acid sequence. Percentage overlap between repertoires was computed as shared unique clonotypes divided by the size of the smaller repertoire. Repertoire richness was assessed with RTK rarefaction, the Chao1 estimator, and Recon v2.1 estimates of unobserved clonotypes. For all TCRbeta clonotypes obtained by the gDNA method from a handful of donors, generation probabilities were computed with OLGA. Entries here come from immuneACCESS through TCRdb and include only in-frame sequences with V and J called. Some clones fail to appear in such tables; in the studies checked, an unresolved V gene covers under half of the shortfall, and the cause of the remainder is unknown. Clonal size and the V and J genes are those of that table, whereas D and trimming came from the DNA. Here the sample has some 790,000 clones; around 77% occur a single time. The top ten clones comprise around 1.8% of the sample.

There are 15 amino acids in the CDR3, from cysteine to phenylalanine inclusive. Left in the record is the CDR3 DNA by itself, 45 bases read in frame from the first base. CDR1 and CDR2 (SGHTA, FQGNSA) derive from the germline V gene. V is cut back by 2 bases and J by 6 bases, with 9 bases in the junction unmatched. Healthy HIV-negative adults with no recently reported acute infections or vaccinations were included as donors. Every donor was a Caucasian adult residing in Nashville, Tennessee, USA. CD4+ T cells were enriched by magnetic negative selection, after which naive cells were positively selected on CD45RA and the negative fraction was taken as the memory subset. Blood was collected by leukapheresis, and PBMCs were isolated by Ficoll-Histopaque density gradient centrifugation and then cryopreserved in liquid nitrogen vapor phase. Purity and quantity of every magnetically sorted T cell population were checked by analytical flow cytometry. Each sorted fraction had its genomic DNA isolated and then quantified by UV absorbance on a Nanodrop 2000c.

What the research found in general, with its limitations: Sharing across a few donors was observed for about 5% of naive CD4, around 3.5% of naive CD8, 2% to 2.5% of memory CD4, and over 0.3% of memory CD8 clonotypes. Sampling was restricted to blood, and TCR repertoires in tissues likely differ from the TCR repertoires found in blood. Compared with non-shared clonotypes, clonotypes shared by all four sorted-subset donors had higher generation probabilities. Rarefaction of sorted-subset datasets indicated incomplete sequencing despite the large sequencing depth. Pairwise subsampling indicated that sequencing depth was expected to affect the degree of clonotype sharing among donors. The small number of donors limited the genetic and exposure-history diversity represented. Larger estimated clonotype richness was generally found for naive subsets than for memory subsets.

The sequence derives from a woman in her thirties in good health. The rearranged chain carries TRBV7-2 and TRBJ2-7, and 8 bases in between align with TRBD2. The sample taken for sequencing was memory CD4+ T cells sorted from blood. Taken with the paper, the label for cell subset or site translates to: CD45RA-negative fraction. The DNA reads as follows: TGTGCCAGCAGCTTACATCCAGCGGGAGCAGCCGAGCAGTACTTC. It is translated as CASSLHPAGAAEQYF.